Below, one T cell receptor beta chain is given with its context. The antigen is not known. The record originates from a study of shared clonotypes between healthy human individuals. Findings of the study overall: Represented diversity, genetic and exposure-history alike, was limited by few donors.

This CDR3 has 15 amino acids. Germline CDR1 and CDR2: LNHNV and YYDKDF (reference sequence). Trimming removed 1 base at V and 6 bases at J, with 16 bases between. Profiled with immunoSEQ multiplex PCR; TCRdb holds only in-frame clones, not every one. The sample yields about 2.3 million clones, roughly 90% seen once. The J gene is TRBJ2-7, the V gene TRBV15; D is undetermined. The receptor was isolated from a man between 18 and 35 years old in good health. Some clones in this sample may be carry-over from other donors' samples. Sequenced: naive CD4+ T cells from PBMCs. The subset: CD45RA+ positively selected. CDR3 residues: CATSRVMGTGGEQYF. CDR3 sequence (DNA): TGTGCCACCAGCAGAGTTATGGGAACGGGCGGCGAGCAGTACTTC. The whole variable domain, remainder taken from reference TRBV15 and TRBJ2-7, is DAMVIQNPRYQVTQFGKPVTLSCSQTLNHNVMYWYQQKSSQAPKLLFHYYDKDFNNEADTPDNFQSRRPNTSFCFLDIRSPGLGDTAMYLCATSRVMGTGGEQYFGPGTRLTVT.